This T cell receptor (beta chain) was observed in a study of PD-1 blockade in classical Hodgkin lymphoma. Overall study results and limits: The diversity seen at baseline in complete responders resembled that of newly diagnosed patients. Later analyses included only patients treated at least 1 year post-ASCT. A reduction in baseline TCR diversity was reportedly seen in newly diagnosed patients relative to healthy donors.

The CDR3 length is 14 residues. This table comes from immunoSEQ multiplex PCR, and its TCRdb copy is limited to in-frame clones, with some not included. The sample has around 70,000 clones; 71% are singletons. All patients experienced relapse after autologous stem cell transplantation, and brentuximab vedotin exposure was variable. About this clone itself: Antigen unknown.

Sequenced material: peripheral blood mononuclear cells (PBMCs), taken before the second cycle of nivolumab. This chain joins TRBV21-1 and TRBJ2-5; the table's D gene call, TRBD2, was not cross checked with the DNA. TRBV21-1 is annotated as a pseudogene. This sequence originates from a human donor with classical Hodgkin lymphoma. The DNA of the CDR3 is TGTGCCAGCAGCAAAGGGACTAGCGGCGAGACCCAGTACTTC. Its protein is CASSKGTSGETQYF.